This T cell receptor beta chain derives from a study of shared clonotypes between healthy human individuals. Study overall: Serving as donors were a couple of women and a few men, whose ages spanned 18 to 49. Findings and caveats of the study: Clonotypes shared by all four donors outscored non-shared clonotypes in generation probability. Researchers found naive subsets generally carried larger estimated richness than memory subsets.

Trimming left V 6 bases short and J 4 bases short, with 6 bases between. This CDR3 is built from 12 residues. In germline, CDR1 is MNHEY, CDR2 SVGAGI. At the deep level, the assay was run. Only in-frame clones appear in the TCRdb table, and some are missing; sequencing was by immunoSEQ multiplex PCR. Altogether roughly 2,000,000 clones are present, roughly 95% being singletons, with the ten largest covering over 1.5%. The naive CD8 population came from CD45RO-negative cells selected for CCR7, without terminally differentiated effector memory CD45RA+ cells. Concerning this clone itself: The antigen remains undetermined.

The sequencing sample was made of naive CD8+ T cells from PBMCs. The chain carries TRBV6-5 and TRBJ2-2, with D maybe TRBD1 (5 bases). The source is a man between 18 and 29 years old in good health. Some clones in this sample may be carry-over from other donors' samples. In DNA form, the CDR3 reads TGTGCCAGCAGAGACAGCACCGGGGAGCTGTTTTTT. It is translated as CASRDSTGELFF.